The 15 T cell receptor beta chains below all came from one sample that was sequenced in a study of tumor-infiltrating lymphocytes in primary liver carcinoma. The authors made TCR beta cDNA from approximately 490 ng total RNA with a constant-region primer. Amplification in three nested multiplex PCR rounds with slightly modified ARM-PCR gave rise to TCR beta libraries. A C-beta reverse primer and TRBV1-TRBV30 forward primers served in each of the first two PCR rounds, at 9 to 10 cycles apiece. TCRdb used MiXCR to reprocess the multiplex PCR reads, holding one entry per CDR3 protein. The data contain about 330,000 distinct CDR3 sequences, less than 70% of them singletons. The authors took blood RNA from unsorted whole blood and also extracted germline DNA. Sequencing was performed on peripheral blood. The receptors shown here come from a man between 40 and 49 years old with primary liver carcinoma and hepatitis B virus infection.

This clonotype has a single count. This could be a read error, since a much larger clone is one nucleotide away. V and J are TRBV4-2 and TRBJ2-2; 12 nucleotides line up with TRBD2. Germline CDR1 reads LGHNA; CDR2 reads YNFKEQ. The CDR3 has 18 residues. The CDR3 bases are TGTGCCAGCAGCCAAGTCCTAGCGGGAGGGCCGGTCACCAGGGAGCTGTTTTTT. Protein: CASSQVLAGGPVTRELFF.

This clonotype was detected only a few times. V gene TRBV14 combines with J gene TRBJ2-2, with D unresolved. Per germline, CDR1 SGHDN and CDR2 FVKESK. V lost 0 bases and J lost 6, with 14 bases in between. CDR3 size: 16 residues. CDR3 nucleotides: TGTGCCAGCAGCCAAGATCCGGTGGGAACGGCCGGGGAGCTGTTTTTT. This encodes CASSQDPVGTAGELFF.

This clonotype was counted between two and nine times. The conserved phenylalanine or tryptophan is not found at the CDR3 terminus, so this likely reflects a read error. The rearrangement joins TRBV11-2 to TRBJ1-1; D gene uncertain. V lost 7 bases, J lost 8 bases, and 14 bases lay in between. Germline V gene sequence: CDR1 SGHAT, CDR2 FQNNGV. The CDR3 is made up of 12 amino acids. Written as DNA, the CDR3 is TGTGCCAGCAACCGTCCTACGCCCGAAGCTTTCATT. This gives the protein CASNRPTPEAFI.

For this clonotype: One end of the junction is discordant with germline, which a read error may explain. The chain recombines TRBV11-2 with TRBJ2-3, with 12 bases identical to TRBD2. The germline CDR1 and CDR2 sequences are SGHAT and FQNNGV. CDR3 length: 17 amino acids. CDR3 sequence: CTSNFLAGGEGTDTQYF. Written as DNA, the CDR3 is TGTACCAGCAACTTTCTAGCGGGAGGGGAGGGCACAGATACGCAGTATTTT. The full variable domain, with the rest looked up from reference TRBV11-2 and TRBJ2-3, is EAGVAQSPRYKIIEKRQSVAFWCNPISGHATLYWYQQILGQGPKLLIQFQNNGVVDDSQLPKDRFSAERLKGVDSTLKIQPAKLEDSAVYLCTSNFLAGGEGTDTQYFGPGTRLTVL.

In this sample, this clonotype turned up many times. The gene calls are TRBV11-3 and TRBJ2-2; 11 bases map to TRBD2. V was clipped by 1 base and J by 6 bases; unmatched bases: 7. The CDR3 runs 17 residues. In germline, CDR1 is SGHNT, CDR2 YENEEA. CDR3 DNA sequence: TGTGCCAGCAGCTTAGGTGGACTAGCGGGTTGGGCCGGGGAGCTGTTTTTT. Translated, it gives CASSLGGLAGWAGELFF.

A remark on this clonotype: The germline gene is not matched at one end of the junction; a read error may be the cause. This chain links TRBV5-1 with TRBJ2-5, with D maybe TRBD1 (5 bases). CDR3 length: 14 amino acids. The V gene's germline CDR1 is SGHRS and CDR2 YFSETQ. The CDR3 coding sequence is TGCACCAGCAGCTTGGTCCAGGGCCAAGAGACCCAGTACTTC. Translated: CTSSLVQGQETQYF. The full variable domain, completed using reference TRBV5-1 and TRBJ2-5, is KAGVTQTPRYLIKTRGQQVTLSCSPISGHRSVSWYQQTPGQGLQFLFEYFSETQRNKGNFPGRFSGRQFSNSRSEMNVSTLELGDSALYLCTSSLVQGQETQYFGPGTRLLVL.

Comments on this clonotype: The conserved closing phenylalanine or tryptophan is absent in this CDR3, likely reflecting a read error. This chain connects TRBV12-3 or TRBV12-4 to TRBJ2-1; no clear D. The V and J ends lost 5 bases and 8 bases respectively, with 13 bases between them. The CDR3 extends over 13 amino acids. CDR3 region: CASSETFLYEQFL. The CDR3 DNA sequence: TGTGCCAGCAGTGAGACTTTCCTCTATGAGCAGTTCCTC.

For this clonotype: Being one base from a much bigger clone, this may be a read error. This rearrangement joins TRBV6-2 or TRBV6-3 to TRBJ2-2; 7 nucleotides match TRBD2. The CDR3 loop spans 16 amino acids. Germline CDR1 reads MNHEY; CDR2 reads SVGEGT. CDR3 sequence (DNA): TGTGCCAACAGTCCCCGCCTAGCGGCGAACACCGGGGAGCTGTTTTTT. Amino acids: CANSPRLAANTGELFF.

The J gene is TRBJ2-1, the V gene TRBV4-3; D is perhaps TRBD2 (6 bases). The ends were cut back, 9 bases at V and 4 bases at J, with 22 bases in the middle. The CDR3 is 16 residues long. Germline lookup yields CDR1 LGHNA and CDR2 YSLEER. CDR3 sequence reads: CASCQESRGDYNEQFF. Written as DNA, the CDR3 is TGCGCCAGTTGCCAAGAAAGCCGCGGGGATTACAATGAGCAGTTCTTC.

This clonotype appeared a few times. CDR3 DNA: TGTGCCAGCAGTTCCCCGGTTGGTAGCGGGAGATACAATGAGCAGTTCTTC. This sequence encodes CASSSPVGSGRYNEQFF. V is TRBV12-3 or TRBV12-4 and J is TRBJ2-1; 9 positions agree with TRBD2. V trimming: 4 bases; J trimming: 4 bases; junction bases outside the gene matches: 11. The CDR3 runs 17 residues.

Of note for this clonotype: A read error may account for a junction end that differs from germline. The V gene is TRBV29-1, the J gene TRBJ1-2; no clear D gene. CDR1 and CDR2 (germline): SQVTM, ANQGSEA. The CDR3 extends over 13 amino acids. The CDR3 DNA reads TGCAGCGTCGCGGATATGGGAAGCTATGGGTACACCTTC. This gives the protein CSVADMGSYGYTF.

With regard to this clonotype: This is likely a read error, given that the CDR3 carries no conserved phenylalanine or tryptophan at its end. The V gene is TRBV4-2, the J gene TRBJ2-1, with 8 positions matching TRBD2. The germline V gene encodes CDR1 LGHNA and CDR2 YNFKEQ. J lost 7 bases, V lost 0 bases, and 14 bases had no gene match. This CDR3 is 18 amino acids long. The CDR3 sequence is CASSQDLPGTSLWNEQFL. The CDR3 region has the DNA TGTGCCAGCAGCCAAGATCTTCCAGGGACTAGTTTGTGGAATGAGCAGTTCCTC.

This clonotype was seen many times. The V and J genes are TRBV29-1 and TRBJ2-2, with a weak D call TRBD1 (6 bases). In germline, CDR1 is SQVTM, CDR2 ANQGSEA. V gave up 3 bases and J gave up 5 bases, with 13 bases separating them. The CDR3 runs 14 residues. The CDR3 sequence: CSVDPGTQTGELFF. CDR3 DNA: TGCAGCGTTGACCCCGGGACACAGACCGGGGAGCTGTTTTTT.

Details on this clonotype: A junction boundary mismatches the germline segment, possibly from a read error. The rearrangement uses TRBV4-2 and TRBJ2-7; TRBD1 matches 7 bases. There are 14 residues in the CDR3. Germline-derived CDR1 and CDR2 are LGHNA and YNFKEQ. CDR3 DNA sequence: TGTGACAGCAGCCAAGGGGGCTTGGTGGGCGAGCAGTACTTC. Encoded protein: CDSSQGGLVGEQYF.

With regard to this clonotype: A much larger clone lies a single base off, so this may be a read error. V and J are TRBV12-3 or TRBV12-4 and TRBJ1-6, with D unclear. The CDR3 is 13 residues long. The CDR3 DNA is TGTGCCAGCACCCCGGGTCATAATTCACCCCTCCGCTTT. Translating it yields CASTPGHNSPLRF.